This passage covers 21 T cell receptor beta chains from one sample sequenced in a study of blood T cell repertoires in COVID-19. Sequencing used immunoSEQ multiplex PCR; TCRdb keeps in-frame clones, though not all of them. The table has about 300,000 clones, approximately 90% seen once; the top ten hold less than 11%. The sample consisted of PBMCs or T cells enriched from blood (not recorded which). Receptor source: a woman between 18 and 29 years old who had recovered from COVID-19.

V gene TRBV18 combines with J gene TRBJ2-1, with 8 bases fitting TRBD1. From germline, CDR1 is KGHSH and CDR2 LQKENI. CDR3 length: 14 residues. V was pared by 2 bases and J by 13 bases, with 10 bases of the junction left unmatched. CDR3: CASSPDFQGAPQFF. The CDR3 nucleotides are TGTGCCAGCTCACCAGATTTTCAGGGGGCACCCCAGTTCTTC.

The rearrangement joins TRBV23-1 to TRBJ2-2, with 13 bases that match TRBD2. TRBV23-1 is sorted into the ORF group, with uncertain function. The V segment lost 8 bases and the J segment 3 bases; nucleotides outside the gene matches: 6. This CDR3 contains 16 residues. The CDR3 is CASLRTSGGYTGELFF. DNA for the CDR3: TGCGCCAGCTTAAGGACTAGCGGGGGTTACACCGGGGAGCTGTTTTTT.

The chain couples TRBV5-1 to TRBJ2-3; tentatively, D is TRBD1 (5 bases). Germline V lookup: CDR1 SGHRS, CDR2 YFSETQ. This CDR3 region has 15 residues. V was trimmed by 2 bases and J by 2 bases, leaving 12 bases between them. CDR3 sequence (DNA): TGCGCCAGCAGCTTCCCCAGACAGACCACAGATACGCAGTATTTT. It is translated as CASSFPRQTTDTQYF. Variable domain in full (rest from reference TRBV5-1 and TRBJ2-3): KAGVTQTPRYLIKTRGQQVTLSCSPISGHRSVSWYQQTPGQGLQFLFEYFSETQRNKGNFPGRFSGRQFSNSRSEMNVSTLELGDSALYLCASSFPRQTTDTQYFGPGTRLTVL.

This clone showed up just once. This chain's CDR3 is CASSAGQGIGSPLHF. The CDR3 DNA sequence: TGTGCCAGCAGTGCGGGACAGGGGATCGGGTCACCCCTCCACTTT. The chain carries TRBV28 and TRBJ1-6, with 10 bases fitting TRBD1. Trimming removed 5 bases from V and 10 bases from J; junction bases left unmatched: 8. This CDR3 has 15 amino acids. Germline CDR1 is MDHEN and CDR2 is SYDVKM.

This rearrangement joins TRBV27 to TRBJ1-1; a weak D match, TRBD1 (6 bases). Germline V gene data show CDR1 as MNHEY and CDR2 as SMNVEV (reference sequence). This CDR3 is built from 13 residues. V gave up 6 bases and J gave up 3 bases, with 11 bases separating them. As DNA, the CDR3 is TGTGCCAGCAGGAGGGGGGGGGACACTGAAGCTTTCTTT. The encoded protein is CASRRGGDTEAFF.

The chain links TRBV20-1 to TRBJ2-7; tentatively, D is TRBD2 (5 bases). Germline CDR1 DFQATT, CDR2 SNEGSKA (reference sequence). With 3 bases removed from V and 0 bases from J, the gap between germline ends came to 6 bases. CDR3 size: 12 residues. The CDR3 nucleotides read TGCAGTGCTAGTACTAGCTCCTACGAGCAGTACTTC. Translation: CSASTSSYEQYF.

This chain joins TRBV28 and TRBJ2-7; 10 bases line up with TRBD1. The germline CDR1 and CDR2 sequences are MDHEN and SYDVKM. There are 15 residues in the CDR3. V shed 6 bases, J shed 7 bases, and the junction held 12 bases outside the gene matches. This CDR3 is CASSPTTGGFEEQYF. In DNA form, the CDR3 reads TGTGCCAGCAGCCCCACGACAGGGGGCTTTGAGGAGCAGTACTTC.

V usage is TRBV27 and J usage is TRBJ1-2, with D possibly matching TRBD1 (6 bases). CDR1 and CDR2 from the germline V gene are MNHEY and SMNVEV (reference sequence). This CDR3 contains 13 residues. V lost 3 bases and J 5 bases, leaving 10 bases between the germline ends. The CDR3 here is CASSFSTGYGYTF. CDR3 nucleotide sequence: TGTGCCAGCAGTTTTTCCACAGGGTATGGCTACACCTTC.

The CDR3 is CASSDTGNYGYTF. The CDR3, as DNA: TGTGCCAGCAGTGATACAGGGAACTATGGCTACACCTTC. This chain uses TRBV2 with TRBJ1-2; a weak D match, TRBD1 (6 bases). CDR1 is SNHLY, CDR2 FYNNEI, per germline. This CDR3 has 13 residues. Trimming pared 3 bases from V and 2 bases from J, leaving 7 bases between.

This chain joins TRBV5-1 and TRBJ1-5, with D perhaps matching TRBD1 (6 bases). Germline CDR1 and CDR2: SGHRS and YFSETQ. V lost 2 bases to trimming and J lost 7 bases, with 13 bases between them. This CDR3 is 14 amino acids long. Here the CDR3 reads CASSLLQGVQPQHF. CDR3 in DNA: TGCGCCAGCAGCTTATTACAGGGCGTCCAGCCCCAGCATTTT.

The chain has TRBV29-1 and TRBJ1-1; possible D gene TRBD1, 5 bases. V lost 1 base, J lost 2 bases, and 11 bases lay in between. CDR1 is SQVTM and CDR2 is ANQGSEA in the germline V gene. The CDR3 runs 14 residues. Here the CDR3 DNA reads TGCAGCGTTGAAGCAGGGCACGGAAACACTGAAGCTTTCTTT. Translated: CSVEAGHGNTEAFF.

This clone appeared a few times. The gene calls are TRBV2 and TRBJ1-4; weak D call: TRBD1 (5 bases). V dropped 6 bases and J dropped 5 bases, with 13 bases sitting between them. The CDR3 is 14 residues long. Germline V gives CDR1 SNHLY, CDR2 FYNNEI. The CDR3 DNA sequence: TGTGCCAGCAGCCGACAGAGCTGGAATGAAAAACTGTTTTTT. Amino acids: CASSRQSWNEKLFF.

The chain combines TRBV6-5 with TRBJ1-2; 12 nucleotides align to TRBD1. The germline V gene encodes CDR1 MNHEY and CDR2 SVGAGI. The CDR3 sequence is 14 residues long. After removal of 5 bases from V and 7 bases from J, the junction contained 5 bases not matched to a gene. This chain's CDR3 is CASSPGQGALGYTF. CDR3 coding DNA: TGTGCCAGCAGTCCGGGACAGGGGGCTCTTGGCTACACCTTC.

The J gene is TRBJ1-2, the V gene TRBV28; a possible D gene is TRBD1 (6 bases). V lost 5 bases, J lost 3 bases, and 7 bases lay in between. CDR1 and CDR2 (germline): MDHEN, SYDVKM. The CDR3 contains 12 residues. The CDR3 sequence: CASSQGYYGYTF. CDR3 nucleotide sequence: TGTGCCAGCAGTCAGGGGTACTATGGCTACACCTTC.

The chain is built from TRBV30 and TRBJ1-3; D remains ambiguous. This CDR3 is built from 14 residues. Germline CDR1 reads GTSNPN; CDR2 reads SVGIG (reference sequence). Trimming stripped 1 base from V and 2 bases from J, with 9 bases between. The CDR3 region has the DNA TGTGCCTGGAGTGGAACATCGCCTGGAAACACCATATATTTT. This codes for CAWSGTSPGNTIYF.

The chain is built from TRBV18 and TRBJ2-6, with no clear D. Trimming stripped 3 bases from V and 0 bases from J, with 6 bases between. There are 15 residues in the CDR3. Germline V gives CDR1 KGHSH, CDR2 LQKENI. The CDR3 nucleotides read TGTGCCAGCTCACCCTTGTCCTCTGGGGCCAACGTCCTGACTTTC. Residues: CASSPLSSGANVLTF.

This clone occurred once. Here the CDR3 reads CAWSLPGQTGTPLHF. CDR3 nucleotides: TGTGCCTGGAGTTTACCGGGACAGACGGGGACACCCCTCCACTTT. The chain couples TRBV30 to TRBJ1-6; 7 bases line up with TRBD1. Germline CDR1 and CDR2: GTSNPN and SVGIG (reference sequence). The CDR3 contains 15 residues. V gave up 2 bases and J gave up 11 bases; unmatched junction bases: 12.

This chain uses TRBV5-6 with TRBJ1-1, with D tentatively TRBD1 (6 bases). The V end lost 4 bases, the J end lost 1 base, and 11 bases lay between the germline ends. The CDR3 runs 14 residues. Per the germline V gene, CDR1 is SGHDT and CDR2 is YYEEEE. This chain's CDR3 is CASSPGTPNTEAFF. CDR3 coding DNA: TGTGCCAGCAGCCCCGGGACACCGAACACTGAAGCTTTCTTT.

V gene TRBV24-1 combines with J gene TRBJ2-1; D is possibly TRBD1 (6 bases). CDR3 size: 13 residues. V shed 7 bases and J shed 8 bases, with 14 bases lying between them. The germline V gene has CDR1 KGHDR and CDR2 SFDVKD. DNA for the CDR3: TGTGCCACCAGCGTAACAGGGTACGATGAGCAGTTCTTC. Translating gives CATSVTGYDEQFF.

In DNA, the CDR3 is TGTGCCAGCAGTGACTCGAGGCGGACAGGGGGCGATGGCTACACCTTC. This translates into CASSDSRRTGGDGYTF. The rearrangement links TRBV6-4 to TRBJ1-2; 11 bases line up with TRBD1. This CDR3 region has 16 residues. Trimming cost V 0 bases and J 6 bases; bases outside gene matches: 6. Germline CDR1 is MRHNA and CDR2 is SNTAGT.

The chain employs TRBV27 and TRBJ1-2, with D hard to call. CDR3 length: 13 residues. The V and J ends lost 3 bases and 3 bases respectively, with 8 bases between them. Germline loops: CDR1 MNHEY, CDR2 SMNVEV (reference sequence). In DNA form, the CDR3 reads TGTGCCAGCAGTTTGGGCCCAGACTATGGCTACACCTTC. Residues: CASSLGPDYGYTF.